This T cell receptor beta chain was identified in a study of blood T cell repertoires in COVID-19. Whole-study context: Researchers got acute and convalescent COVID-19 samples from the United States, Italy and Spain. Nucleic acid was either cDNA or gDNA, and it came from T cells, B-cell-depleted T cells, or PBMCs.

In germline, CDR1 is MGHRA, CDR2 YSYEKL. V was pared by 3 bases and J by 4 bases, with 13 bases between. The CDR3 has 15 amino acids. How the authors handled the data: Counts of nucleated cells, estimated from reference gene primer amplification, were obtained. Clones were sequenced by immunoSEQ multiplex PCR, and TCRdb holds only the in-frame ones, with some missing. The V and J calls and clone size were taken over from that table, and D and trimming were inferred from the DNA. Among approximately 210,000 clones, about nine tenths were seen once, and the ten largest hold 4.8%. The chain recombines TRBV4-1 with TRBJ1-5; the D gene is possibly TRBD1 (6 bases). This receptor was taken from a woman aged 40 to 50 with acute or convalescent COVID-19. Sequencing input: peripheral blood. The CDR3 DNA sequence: TGCGCCAGCAGCCAGAAAAGACAGGTTAATCAGCCCCAGCATTTT. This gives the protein CASSQKRQVNQPQHF.